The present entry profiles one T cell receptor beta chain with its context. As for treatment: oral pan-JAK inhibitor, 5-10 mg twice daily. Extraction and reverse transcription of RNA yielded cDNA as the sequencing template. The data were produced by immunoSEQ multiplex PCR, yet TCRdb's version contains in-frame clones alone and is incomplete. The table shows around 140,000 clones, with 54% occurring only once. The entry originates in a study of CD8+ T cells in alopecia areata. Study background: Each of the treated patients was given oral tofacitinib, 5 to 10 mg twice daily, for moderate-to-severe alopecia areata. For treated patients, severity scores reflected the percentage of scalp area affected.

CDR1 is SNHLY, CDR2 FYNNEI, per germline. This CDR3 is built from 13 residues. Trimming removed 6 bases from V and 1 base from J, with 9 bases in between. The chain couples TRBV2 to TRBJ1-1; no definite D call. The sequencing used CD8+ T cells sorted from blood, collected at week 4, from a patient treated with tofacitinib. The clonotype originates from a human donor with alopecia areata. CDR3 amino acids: CASSRYENTEAFF. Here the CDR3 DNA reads TGTGCCAGCAGCCGATATGAGAACACTGAAGCTTTCTTT.